This T cell receptor beta chain is drawn from a study of cytomegalovirus exposure and HLA in healthy donors. About the study: Earlier, 95 million to 140 million unique TCR beta sequences were recovered from around 190 million T cells by an analysis.

With 60 Vbeta and 13 Jbeta primers, the PCR was carried out. Some clones are missing from TCRdb's copy, which holds only in-frame ones; the method was immunoSEQ multiplex PCR. The sample includes about 160,000 clones, approximately 81% of them seen just once. The J segment lost 9 bases and the V segment lost 11 bases, leaving 11 bases of the junction unmatched. The CDR3 sequence is 13 residues long. Germline loops: CDR1 SNHLY, CDR2 FYNNEI. Donors consisted of healthy bone marrow donors. Points from the study as a whole: With high specificity and sensitivity, the classifier reportedly diagnosed cytomegalovirus status.

This clone occurred once. Its specificity is unknown. J is TRBJ1-5 and V is TRBV2, with 9 bases matching TRBD1. The sample consisted of PBMCs. This sequence was found in a female donor in good health and CMV-seronegative. This CDR3 is CASRGTGPSPQHF. CDR3 coding DNA: TGTGCCTCCAGGGGGACAGGGCCATCGCCCCAGCATTTT.